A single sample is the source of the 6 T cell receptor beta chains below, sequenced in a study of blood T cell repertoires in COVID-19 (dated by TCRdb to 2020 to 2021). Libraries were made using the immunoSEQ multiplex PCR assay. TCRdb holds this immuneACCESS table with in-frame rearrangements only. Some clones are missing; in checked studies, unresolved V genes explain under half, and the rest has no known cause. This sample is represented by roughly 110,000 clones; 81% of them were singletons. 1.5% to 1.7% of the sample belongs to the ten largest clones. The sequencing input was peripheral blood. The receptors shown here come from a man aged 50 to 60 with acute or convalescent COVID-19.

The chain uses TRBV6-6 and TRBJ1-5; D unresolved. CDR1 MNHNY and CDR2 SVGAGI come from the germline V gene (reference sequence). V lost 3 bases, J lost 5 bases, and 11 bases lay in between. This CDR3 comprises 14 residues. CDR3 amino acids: CASSYSSAYQPQHF. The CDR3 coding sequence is TGTGCCAGCAGTTATTCGTCCGCGTATCAGCCCCAGCATTTT.

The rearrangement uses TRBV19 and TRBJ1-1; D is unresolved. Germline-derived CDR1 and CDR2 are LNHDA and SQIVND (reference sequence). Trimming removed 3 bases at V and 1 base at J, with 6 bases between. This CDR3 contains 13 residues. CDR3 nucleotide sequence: TGTGCCAGTAGTATCAAGCCGAACACTGAAGCTTTCTTT. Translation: CASSIKPNTEAFF.

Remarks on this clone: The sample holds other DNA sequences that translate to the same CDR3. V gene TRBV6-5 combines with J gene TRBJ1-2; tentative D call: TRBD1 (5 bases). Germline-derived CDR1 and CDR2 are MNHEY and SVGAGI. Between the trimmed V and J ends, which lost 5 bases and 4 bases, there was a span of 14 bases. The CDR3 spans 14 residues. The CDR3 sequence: CASSLTGGGYGYTF. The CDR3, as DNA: TGTGCCAGCAGTCTAACCGGGGGTGGCTATGGCTACACCTTC.

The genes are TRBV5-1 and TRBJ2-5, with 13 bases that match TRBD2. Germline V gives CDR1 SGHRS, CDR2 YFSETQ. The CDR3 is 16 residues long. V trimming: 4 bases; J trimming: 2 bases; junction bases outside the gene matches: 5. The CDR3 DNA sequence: TGCGCCAGCAGCATCGGACTAGCGGGAGCACAAGAGACCCAGTACTTC. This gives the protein CASSIGLAGAQETQYF.

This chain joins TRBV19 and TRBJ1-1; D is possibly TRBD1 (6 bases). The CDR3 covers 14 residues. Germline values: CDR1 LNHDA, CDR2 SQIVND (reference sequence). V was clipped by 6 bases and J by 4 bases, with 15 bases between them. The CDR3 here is CASSPRRGTTEAFF. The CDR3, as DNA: TGTGCCAGTAGCCCCCGAAGGGGGACCACTGAAGCTTTCTTT.

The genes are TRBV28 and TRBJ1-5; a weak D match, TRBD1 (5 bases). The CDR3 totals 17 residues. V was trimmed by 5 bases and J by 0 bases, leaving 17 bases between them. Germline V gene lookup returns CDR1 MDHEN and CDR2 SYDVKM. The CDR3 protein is CASSQIRTPTSNQPQHF. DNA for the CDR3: TGTGCCAGCAGTCAGATTAGGACACCTACTAGCAATCAGCCCCAGCATTTT.